The sequence of this T cell receptor beta chain was determined in a study of T cells in Graves' hyperthyroidism and ophthalmopathy. Study-level information: Peripheral blood collection took place at initial diagnosis, before any treatment. Study-wide points: Within blood appeared most thyroid clonotypes that had expanded above 0.001. Model predictions of ophthalmopathy came a median about 6.3 months before onset.

The CDR3 length is 14 residues. Deletions cut 6 bases from V and 2 bases from J, with 12 bases between. Germline V gene data show CDR1 as MNHNS and CDR2 as SASEGT. Isolation of PBMCs was performed on about 9.9 ml fresh peripheral blood. Regions amplified from RNA transcripts were the TCR beta CDR3 regions. TCR CDR3 underwent first-round RT-PCR with the HTBI primer set. In TCRdb, the multiplex PCR reads were re-called with MiXCR into one record per CDR3 protein. The sample yields hundreds of thousands of distinct CDR3 sequences, about a sixth seen once. This clonotype was seen more than once but under ten times. Antigen specificity is unknown.

This rearrangement joins TRBV6-1 to TRBJ2-3; D not certain. Sequences were obtained from blood. The sequence derives from a woman aged 30 to 39 with Graves' hyperthyroidism. CDR3 amino acids: CASSPWILTDTQYF. For the CDR3, the DNA is TGTGCCAGCAGCCCCTGGATTCTCACAGATACGCAGTATTTT.